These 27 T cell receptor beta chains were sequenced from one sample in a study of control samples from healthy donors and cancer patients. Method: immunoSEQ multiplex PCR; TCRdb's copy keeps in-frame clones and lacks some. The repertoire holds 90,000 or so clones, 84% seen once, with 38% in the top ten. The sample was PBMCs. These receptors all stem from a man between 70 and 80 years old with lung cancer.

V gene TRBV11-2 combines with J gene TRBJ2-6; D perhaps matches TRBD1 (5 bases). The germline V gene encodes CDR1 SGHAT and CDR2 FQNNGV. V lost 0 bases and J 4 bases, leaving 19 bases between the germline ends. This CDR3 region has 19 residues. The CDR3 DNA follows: TGTGCCAGCAGCTTAGATTTGACAGTGCTACTCGGGGGGGCCAACGTCCTGACTTTC. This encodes CASSLDLTVLLGGANVLTF.

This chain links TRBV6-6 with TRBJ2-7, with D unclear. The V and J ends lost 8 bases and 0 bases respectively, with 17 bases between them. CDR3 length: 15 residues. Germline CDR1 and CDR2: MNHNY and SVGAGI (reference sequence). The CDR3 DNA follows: TGTGCCAGCGACCTTGGCCAGGCCCACTCCTACGAGCAGTACTTC. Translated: CASDLGQAHSYEQYF.

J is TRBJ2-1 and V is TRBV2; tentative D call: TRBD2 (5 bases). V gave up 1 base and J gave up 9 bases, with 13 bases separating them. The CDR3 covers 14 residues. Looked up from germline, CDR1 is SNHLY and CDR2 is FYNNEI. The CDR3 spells CASSEGGLSREQFF. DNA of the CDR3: TGTGCCAGCAGTGAAGGAGGACTTAGCCGTGAGCAGTTCTTC.

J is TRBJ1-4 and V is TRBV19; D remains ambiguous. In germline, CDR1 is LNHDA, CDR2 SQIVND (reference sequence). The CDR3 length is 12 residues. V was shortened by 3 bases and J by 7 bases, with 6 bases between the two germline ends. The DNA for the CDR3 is TGTGCCAGTAGTATTTGGAGTGAAAAACTGTTTTTT. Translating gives CASSIWSEKLFF.

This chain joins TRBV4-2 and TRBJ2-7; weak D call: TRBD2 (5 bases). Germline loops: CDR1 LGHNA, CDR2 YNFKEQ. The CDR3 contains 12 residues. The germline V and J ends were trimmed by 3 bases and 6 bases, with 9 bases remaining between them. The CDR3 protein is CASSHGSIEQYF. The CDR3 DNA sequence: TGTGCCAGCAGCCATGGGAGTATCGAGCAGTACTTC.

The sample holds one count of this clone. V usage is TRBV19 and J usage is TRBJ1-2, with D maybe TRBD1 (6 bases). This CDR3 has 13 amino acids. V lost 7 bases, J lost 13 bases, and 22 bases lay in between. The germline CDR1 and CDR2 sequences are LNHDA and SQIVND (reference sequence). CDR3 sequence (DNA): TGTGCCAGTACCCCATTGGGGGGGCTGGGTAGCACCTTC. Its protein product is CASTPLGGLGSTF.

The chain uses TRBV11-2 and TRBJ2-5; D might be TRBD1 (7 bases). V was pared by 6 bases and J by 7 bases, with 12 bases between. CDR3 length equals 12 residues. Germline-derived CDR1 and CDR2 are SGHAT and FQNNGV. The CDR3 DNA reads TGTGCCAGCAGTGCTCAGGGGGGGACCCAGTACTTC. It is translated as CASSAQGGTQYF.

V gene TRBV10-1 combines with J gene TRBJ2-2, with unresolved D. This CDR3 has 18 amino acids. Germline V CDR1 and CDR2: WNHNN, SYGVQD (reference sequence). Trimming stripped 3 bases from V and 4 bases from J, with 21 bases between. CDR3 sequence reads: CASSDPNGGPSGTGELFF. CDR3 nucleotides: TGCGCCAGCAGTGATCCGAATGGTGGACCGTCGGGCACCGGGGAGCTGTTTTTT.

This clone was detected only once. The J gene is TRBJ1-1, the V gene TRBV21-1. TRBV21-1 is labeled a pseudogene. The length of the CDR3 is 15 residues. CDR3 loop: CASSKRGALNTEAFF. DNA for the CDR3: TGTGCCAGCAGCAAACGGGGGGCGTTGAACACTGAAGCTTTCTTT.

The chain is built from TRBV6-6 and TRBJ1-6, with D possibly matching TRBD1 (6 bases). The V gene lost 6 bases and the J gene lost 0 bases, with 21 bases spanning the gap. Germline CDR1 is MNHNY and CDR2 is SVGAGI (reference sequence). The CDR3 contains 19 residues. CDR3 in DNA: TGTGCCAGCAGCTTTACGACGGGGGGCTCAAGCTCCTATAATTCACCCCTCCACTTT. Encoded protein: CASSFTTGGSSSYNSPLHF.

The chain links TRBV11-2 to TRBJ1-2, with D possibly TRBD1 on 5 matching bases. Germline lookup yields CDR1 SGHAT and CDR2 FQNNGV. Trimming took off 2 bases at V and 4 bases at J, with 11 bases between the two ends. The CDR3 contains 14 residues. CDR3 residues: CASSLLSGTYGYTF. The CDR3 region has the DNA TGTGCCAGCAGCTTATTGTCAGGGACCTATGGCTACACCTTC.

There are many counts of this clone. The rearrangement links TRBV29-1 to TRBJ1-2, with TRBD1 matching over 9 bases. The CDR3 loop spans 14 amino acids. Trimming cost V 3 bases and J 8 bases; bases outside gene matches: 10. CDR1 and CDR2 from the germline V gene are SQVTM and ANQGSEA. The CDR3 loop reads CSVDKGTGRRGYTF. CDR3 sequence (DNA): TGCAGCGTTGATAAAGGGACAGGGAGGAGGGGCTACACCTTC.

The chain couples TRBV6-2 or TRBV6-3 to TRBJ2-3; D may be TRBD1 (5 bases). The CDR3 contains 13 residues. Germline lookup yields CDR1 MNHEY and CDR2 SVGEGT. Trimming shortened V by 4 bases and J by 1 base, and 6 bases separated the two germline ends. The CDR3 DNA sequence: TGTGCCAGCAGTTGGGGCGGCACAGATACGCAGTATTTT. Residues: CASSWGGTDTQYF.

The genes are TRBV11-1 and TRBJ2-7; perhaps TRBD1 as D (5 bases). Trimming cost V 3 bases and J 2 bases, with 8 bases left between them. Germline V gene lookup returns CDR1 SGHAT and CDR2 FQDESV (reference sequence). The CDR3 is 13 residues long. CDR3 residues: CASSFTGTYEQYF. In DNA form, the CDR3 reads TGTGCCAGCAGCTTTACAGGCACCTACGAGCAGTACTTC.

CDR3 in DNA: TGTGCCAGCAGTGAACGGGACAGGGTAGTCGGTGAGCAGTTCTTC. Translating it yields CASSERDRVVGEQFF. The J gene is TRBJ2-1, the V gene TRBV28, with TRBD1 identical over 9 bases. Germline V gene sequence: CDR1 MDHEN, CDR2 SYDVKM. The V segment lost 5 bases and the J segment 9 bases; nucleotides outside the gene matches: 11. The CDR3 covers 15 residues.

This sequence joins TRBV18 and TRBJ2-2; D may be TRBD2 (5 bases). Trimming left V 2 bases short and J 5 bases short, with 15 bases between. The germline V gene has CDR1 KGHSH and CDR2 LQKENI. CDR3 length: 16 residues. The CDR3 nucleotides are TGTGCCAGCTCACCAAGGCTGGGAGCCAGTACCGGGGAGCTGTTTTTT. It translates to CASSPRLGASTGELFF. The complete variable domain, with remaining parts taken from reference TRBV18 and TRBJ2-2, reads NAGVMQNPRHLVRRRGQEARLRCSPMKGHSHVYWYRQLPEEGLKFMVYLQKENIIDESGMPKERFSAEFPKEGPSILRIQQVVRGDSAAYFCASSPRLGASTGELFFGEGSRLTVL.

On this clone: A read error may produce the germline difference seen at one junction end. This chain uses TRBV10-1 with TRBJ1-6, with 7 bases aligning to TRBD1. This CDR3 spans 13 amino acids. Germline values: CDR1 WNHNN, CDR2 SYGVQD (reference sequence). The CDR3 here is CASSRDRNSPPHF. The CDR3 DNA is TGCGCCAGCTCCCGGGACAGAAATTCACCCCCCCACTTT.

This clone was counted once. In nucleotides, the CDR3 is TGTGCCAGCAGCTCACGGGCAGATACGCAGTATTTT. This codes for CASSSRADTQYF. The chain has TRBV11-1 and TRBJ2-3; no definite D call. V lost 4 bases and J lost 4, with 6 bases in between. Germline CDR1 and CDR2: SGHAT and FQDESV (reference sequence). The CDR3 has 12 amino acids.

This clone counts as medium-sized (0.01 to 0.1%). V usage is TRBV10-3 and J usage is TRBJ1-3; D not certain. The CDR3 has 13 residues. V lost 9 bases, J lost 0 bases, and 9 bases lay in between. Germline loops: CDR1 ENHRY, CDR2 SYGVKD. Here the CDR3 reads CAMLGVSGNTIYF. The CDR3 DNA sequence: TGTGCCATGCTGGGAGTCTCTGGAAACACCATATATTTT.

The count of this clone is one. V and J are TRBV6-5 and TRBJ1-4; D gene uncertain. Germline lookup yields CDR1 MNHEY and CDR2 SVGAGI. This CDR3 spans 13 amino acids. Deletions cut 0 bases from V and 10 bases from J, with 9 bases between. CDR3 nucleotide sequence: TGTGCCAGCAGTTACTCGAAGGGAGGAAAACTGTTTTTT. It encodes CASSYSKGGKLFF.

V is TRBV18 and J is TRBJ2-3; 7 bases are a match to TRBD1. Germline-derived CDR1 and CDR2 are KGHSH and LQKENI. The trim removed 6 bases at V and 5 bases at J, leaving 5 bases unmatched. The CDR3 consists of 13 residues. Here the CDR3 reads CASSSTGKDTQYF. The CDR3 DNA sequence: TGTGCCAGCTCCTCGACAGGGAAAGATACGCAGTATTTT.

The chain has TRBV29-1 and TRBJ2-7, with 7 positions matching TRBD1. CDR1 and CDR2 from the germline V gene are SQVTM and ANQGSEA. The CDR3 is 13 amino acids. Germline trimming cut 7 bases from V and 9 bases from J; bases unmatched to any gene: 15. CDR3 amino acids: CSATTGSYFRQYF. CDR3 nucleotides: TGCAGCGCCACGACAGGGTCATATTTTCGGCAGTACTTC.

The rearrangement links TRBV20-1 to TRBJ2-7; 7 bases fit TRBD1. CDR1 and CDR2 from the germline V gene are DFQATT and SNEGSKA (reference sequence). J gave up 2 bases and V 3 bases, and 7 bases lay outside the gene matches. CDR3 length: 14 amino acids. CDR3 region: CSASPPGQAYEQYF. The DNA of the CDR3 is TGCAGTGCTAGTCCTCCTGGACAGGCCTACGAGCAGTACTTC.

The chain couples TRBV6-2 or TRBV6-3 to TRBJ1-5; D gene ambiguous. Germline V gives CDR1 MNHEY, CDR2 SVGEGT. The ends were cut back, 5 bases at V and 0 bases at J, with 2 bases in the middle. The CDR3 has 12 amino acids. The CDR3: CASSHSNQPQHF. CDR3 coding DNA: TGTGCCAGCAGTCATAGCAATCAGCCCCAGCATTTT.

The CDR3: CASSRTGMHEQYF. In DNA form, the CDR3 reads TGTGCCAGTAGCAGGACAGGGATGCACGAGCAGTACTTC. The chain is built from TRBV19 and TRBJ2-7, with TRBD1 matching over 8 bases. The CDR3 consists of 13 residues. Trimming took 6 bases from V and 5 from J; bases not matched to a gene: 6. The germline V gene has CDR1 LNHDA and CDR2 SQIVND (reference sequence).

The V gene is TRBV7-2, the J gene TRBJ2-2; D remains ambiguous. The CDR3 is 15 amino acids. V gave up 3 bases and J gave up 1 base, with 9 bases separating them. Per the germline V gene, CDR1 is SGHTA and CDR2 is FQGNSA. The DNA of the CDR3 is TGTGCCAGCAGCTTTGTTTTGGGGAACACCGGGGAGCTGTTTTTT. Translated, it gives CASSFVLGNTGELFF.

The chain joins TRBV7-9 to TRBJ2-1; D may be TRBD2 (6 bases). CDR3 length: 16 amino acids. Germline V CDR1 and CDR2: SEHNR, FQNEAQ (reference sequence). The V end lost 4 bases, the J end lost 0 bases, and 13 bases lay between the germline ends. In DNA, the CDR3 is TGTGCCAGCAGCTCTTTAGCGGCCAGCTCCTACAATGAGCAGTTCTTC. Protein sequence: CASSSLAASSYNEQFF.